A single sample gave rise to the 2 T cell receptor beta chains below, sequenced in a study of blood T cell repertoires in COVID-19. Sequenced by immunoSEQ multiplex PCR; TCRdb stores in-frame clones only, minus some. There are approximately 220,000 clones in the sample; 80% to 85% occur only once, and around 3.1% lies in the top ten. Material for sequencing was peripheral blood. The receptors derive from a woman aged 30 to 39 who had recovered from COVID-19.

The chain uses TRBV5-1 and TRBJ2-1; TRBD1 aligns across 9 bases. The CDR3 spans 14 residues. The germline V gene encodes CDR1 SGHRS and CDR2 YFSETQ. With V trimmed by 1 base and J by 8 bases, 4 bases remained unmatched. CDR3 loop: CASSLRQGGHEQFF. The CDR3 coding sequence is TGCGCCAGCAGCTTGCGACAGGGGGGACATGAGCAGTTCTTC.

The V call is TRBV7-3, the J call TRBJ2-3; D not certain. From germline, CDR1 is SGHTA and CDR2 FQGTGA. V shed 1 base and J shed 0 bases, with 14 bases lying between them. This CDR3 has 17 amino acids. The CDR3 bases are TGTGCCAGCAGCTTAAGGCCGTCCCAACCTAGCACAGATACGCAGTATTTT. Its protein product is CASSLRPSQPSTDTQYF.